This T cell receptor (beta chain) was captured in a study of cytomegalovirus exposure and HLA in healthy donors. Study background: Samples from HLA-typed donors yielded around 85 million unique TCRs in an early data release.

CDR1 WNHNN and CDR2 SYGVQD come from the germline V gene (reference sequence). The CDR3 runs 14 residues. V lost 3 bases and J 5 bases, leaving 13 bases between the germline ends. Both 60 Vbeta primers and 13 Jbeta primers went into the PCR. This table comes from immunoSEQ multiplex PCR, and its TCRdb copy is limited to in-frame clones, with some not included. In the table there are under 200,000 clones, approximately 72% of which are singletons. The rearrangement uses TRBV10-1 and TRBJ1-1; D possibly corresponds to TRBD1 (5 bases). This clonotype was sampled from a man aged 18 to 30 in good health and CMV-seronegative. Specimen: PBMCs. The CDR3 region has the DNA TGCGCCAGCAGTGATCGGGGGGAATGGACTGAAGCTTTCTTT. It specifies CASSDRGEWTEAFF.